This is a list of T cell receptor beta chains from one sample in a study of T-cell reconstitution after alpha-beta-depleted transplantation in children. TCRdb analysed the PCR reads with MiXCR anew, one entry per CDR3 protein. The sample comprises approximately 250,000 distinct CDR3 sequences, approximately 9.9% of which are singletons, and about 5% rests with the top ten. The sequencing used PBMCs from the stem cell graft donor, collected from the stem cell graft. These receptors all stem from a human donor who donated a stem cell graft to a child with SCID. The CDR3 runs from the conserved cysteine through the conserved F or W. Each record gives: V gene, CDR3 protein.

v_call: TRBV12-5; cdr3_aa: CASGFWHSGANVLTF
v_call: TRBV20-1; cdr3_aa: CSARDLPGQSRGYGYTF
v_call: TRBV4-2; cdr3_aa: CASSPEGGSQYF
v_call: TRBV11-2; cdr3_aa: CASSRGDFADTQYF
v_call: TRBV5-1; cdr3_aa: CASSLGRLYEQYF
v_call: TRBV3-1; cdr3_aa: CASSQGSQGPSSYGYTF
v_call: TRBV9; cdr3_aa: CASSASGQSSGANVLTF
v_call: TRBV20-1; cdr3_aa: CSATRRGWTDTQYF
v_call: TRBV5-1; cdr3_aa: CASSLRQGPTRLSPLHF
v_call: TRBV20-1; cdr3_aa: CSARRSDPLGTEAFF
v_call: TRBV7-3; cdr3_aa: CASSPTATDTQYF